The rows below give T cell receptor beta chains drawn from one sample of a study of shared clonotypes between healthy human individuals. Method: immunoSEQ multiplex PCR; TCRdb's copy keeps in-frame clones and lacks some. The sample lists about 1,900,000 clones, 85% to 95% occurring once. The sequenced material came from naive CD8+ T cells sorted from blood. The receptors were gathered from a man younger than 35 in good health. Both conserved end residues are part of each CDR3. A D gene is named only where the DNA matches it firmly. Some rows have no size entry. The others give once, few or many, or a class for an expanded clone.

.	.	TRBV7-8	TRBJ2-1	CASSPYSSSRGNEQFF	TGTGCCAGCAGCCCTTACTCTAGCTCTAGAGGCAATGAGCAGTTCTTC
.	.	TRBV30	TRBJ1-2	CAWSVGDLDGYTF	TGTGCCTGGAGTGTAGGGGACCTTGACGGCTACACCTTC
.	once	TRBV9	TRBJ2-1	CASSETGAGYNEQFF	TGTGCCAGCAGCGAAACAGGGGCGGGGTACAATGAGCAGTTCTTC
.	once	TRBV4-1	TRBJ2-7	CASSPGLGYEQYF	TGCGCCAGCAGCCCGGGACTCGGCTACGAGCAGTACTTC
.	once	TRBV6-6	TRBJ1-1	CATIMNTEAFF	TGTGCCACCATCATGAACACTGAAGCTTTCTTT
.	once	TRBV25-1	TRBJ2-7	CASSRGVVQYF	TGTGCCAGCAGTCGAGGGGTGGTGCAGTACTTC
.	.	TRBV2	TRBJ2-7	CASSTGLHEQYF	TGTGCCAGCAGTACAGGGCTCCACGAGCAGTACTTC
TRBD2	.	TRBV4-1	TRBJ2-7	CASSLLSGSRVEQYF	TGCGCCAGCAGCCTCCTTAGCGGGAGTCGGGTCGAGCAGTACTTC
TRBD1	.	TRBV5-4	TRBJ2-1	CASSSDRNEQFF	TGTGCCAGCAGCTCGGACAGGAATGAGCAGTTCTTC
.	.	TRBV27	TRBJ1-5	CASRDRNQPQHF	TGTGCCAGCAGAGACAGGAATCAGCCCCAGCATTTT
.	once	TRBV11-2	TRBJ1-2	CASSFQGALNYGYTF	TGTGCCAGCAGCTTCCAGGGCGCTCTTAACTATGGCTACACCTTC
.	.	TRBV6-1	TRBJ2-1	CASSEALFGYNEQFF	TGTGCCAGCAGTGAAGCGCTCTTCGGGTACAATGAGCAGTTCTTC
.	.	TRBV6-5	TRBJ1-1	CASSPGEVTEAFF	TGTGCCAGCAGTCCGGGGGAGGTCACTGAAGCTTTCTTT
TRBD1	.	TRBV5-6	TRBJ2-7	CASSTGGLPYEQYF	TGTGCCAGCAGTACAGGGGGCCTTCCCTACGAGCAGTACTTC
.	.	TRBV10-1	TRBJ2-1	CASSEWREAPSNEQFF	TGCGCCAGCAGTGAATGGAGGGAGGCCCCGAGCAATGAGCAGTTCTTC
TRBD1	.	TRBV27	TRBJ2-1	CASTTTGGGSEQFF	TGTGCCAGCACCACGACAGGGGGTGGGAGTGAGCAGTTCTTC
TRBD2	.	TRBV10-1	TRBJ2-1	CASSESLAGWGSYNEQFF	TGCGCCAGCAGTGAGTCTTTAGCGGGATGGGGGTCCTACAATGAGCAGTTCTTC
.	.	TRBV5-1	TRBJ2-1	CASSLSGATNNEQFF	TGCGCCAGCAGCTTGTCAGGGGCGACAAACAATGAGCAGTTCTTC
TRBD1	.	TRBV5-4	TRBJ2-1	CASSSPLGTGVNEQFF	TGTGCCAGCAGCTCCCCGTTAGGGACAGGGGTCAATGAGCAGTTCTTC
.	.	TRBV27	TRBJ2-5	CASSLSRGALETQYF	TGTGCCAGCAGTTTATCGAGGGGGGCTCTAGAAACCCAGTACTTC
.	.	TRBV27	TRBJ2-3	CASSSTADTQYF	TGTGCCAGCAGTTCCACAGCAGATACGCAGTATTTT
.	.	TRBV5-1	TRBJ2-7	CASRERVTYEQYF	TGCGCCAGCAGGGAACGGGTCACCTACGAGCAGTACTTC
.	.	TRBV6-5	TRBJ2-2	CASSYGAAGELFF	TGTGCCAGCAGTTACGGCGCCGCCGGGGAGCTGTTTTTT
.	.	TRBV28	TRBJ2-1	CASSFSQGHYNEQFF	TGTGCCAGCAGTTTTTCACAGGGACACTACAATGAGCAGTTCTTC
TRBD1	.	TRBV10-1	TRBJ2-7	CASSDGTGGIYEQYF	TGCGCCAGCAGTGATGGGACAGGGGGCATATACGAGCAGTACTTC
.	.	TRBV7-9	TRBJ2-3	CASSPHTDTQYF	TGTGCCAGCAGCCCCCACACAGATACGCAGTATTTT
TRBD1	.	TRBV4-2	TRBJ1-2	CASSQPGQGGGYTF	TGTGCCAGCAGCCAACCTGGACAGGGGGGAGGCTACACCTTC
.	once	TRBV19	TRBJ1-5	CARISQRDSNQPQHF	TGTGCCAGGATAAGTCAGAGAGATAGCAATCAGCCCCAGCATTTT
.	.	TRBV5-6	TRBJ1-1	CASSPTGDTEAFF	TGTGCCAGCAGCCCTACCGGGGACACTGAAGCTTTCTTT
.	.	TRBV2	TRBJ2-7	CASTDTVPYEQYF	TGTGCCAGCACTGACACGGTTCCCTACGAGCAGTACTTC
.	.	TRBV7-6	TRBJ1-1	CASSSVGGPEAFF	TGTGCCAGCAGCTCGGTGGGGGGCCCTGAAGCTTTCTTT
TRBD1	.	TRBV11-3	TRBJ1-6	CASSPAGGSSYNSPLHF	TGTGCCAGCAGCCCCGCAGGGGGTAGCTCCTATAATTCACCCCTCCACTTT
.	.	TRBV11-3	TRBJ2-5	CASSPGGTPLRETQYF	TGTGCCAGCAGCCCAGGCGGGACACCTCTTAGGGAGACCCAGTACTTC
.	.	TRBV10-3	TRBJ1-2	CAIGLGNGDYGYTF	TGTGCCATCGGGCTAGGGAACGGGGACTATGGCTACACCTTC
TRBD1	.	TRBV6-6	TRBJ1-2	CASSWTGAGGYTF	TGTGCCAGCAGCTGGACAGGGGCGGGCGGCTACACCTTC
.	.	TRBV4-3	TRBJ2-7	CASSQEPTGPSYEQYF	TGCGCCAGCAGCCAAGAACCAACGGGGCCATCCTACGAGCAGTACTTC
.	.	TRBV30	TRBJ1-6	CAWGSGPRLFPLHF	TGTGCCTGGGGGAGTGGACCGAGGTTGTTCCCCCTCCACTTT
TRBD1	.	TRBV9	TRBJ2-7	CASSVGDRGVHEQYF	TGTGCCAGCAGCGTAGGGGACAGGGGGGTCCACGAGCAGTACTTC
.	once	TRBV6-5	TRBJ2-5	CASSREGQETQYF	TGTGCCAGCAGTCGAGAGGGCCAAGAGACCCAGTACTTC
TRBD2	.	TRBV7-9	TRBJ2-1	CASSLAGPAGVRDEQFF	TGTGCCAGCAGCTTAGCGGGTCCCGCGGGGGTGCGGGATGAGCAGTTCTTC
.	once	TRBV4-1	TRBJ1-1	CASSQGVIAPTEAFF	TGCGCCAGCAGCCAAGGTGTAATCGCGCCCACTGAAGCTTTCTTT
.	.	TRBV5-4	TRBJ2-7	CASSLAGGSYEQYF	TGTGCCAGCAGCTTGGCTGGCGGCTCCTACGAGCAGTACTTC